The 8 T cell receptor beta chains below all came from one sample that was sequenced in a study of identical twins. One entry per CDR3 protein results from TCRdb running MiXCR on the 5' RACE reads. In the table there are approximately 500,000 distinct CDR3 sequences, roughly 24% of which are singletons. The same data also went into a second study, on T cells expressing NK-cell markers.

Sequenced sample: CD4+ T cells sorted from blood. Receptors originate from a woman under 30 in good health.

The chain uses TRBV7-6 and TRBJ2-5, with D maybe TRBD2 (5 bases). V was pared by 4 bases and J by 5 bases, with 20 bases between. In germline, CDR1 is SGHVS, CDR2 FNYEAQ. The CDR3 runs 16 residues. DNA of the CDR3: TGTGCCAGCAGCTCCCCCCTCGATACCGGGAAGGAGACCCAGTACTTC. It translates to CASSSPLDTGKETQYF.

The chain uses TRBV5-1 and TRBJ2-1, with a tentative D call TRBD1 (8 bases). Trimming stripped 0 bases from V and 6 bases from J, with 13 bases between. In germline, CDR1 is SGHRS, CDR2 YFSETQ. This CDR3 contains 15 residues. CDR3 nucleotides: TGCGCCAGCAGCTTGGGTACAGGGGGGGTCAATGAGCAGTTCTTC. It translates to CASSLGTGGVNEQFF.

J is TRBJ1-1 and V is TRBV7-2; D gene unclear. CDR3 length equals 14 residues. Trimming took off 2 bases at V and 1 base at J, with 8 bases between the two ends. CDR1 and CDR2 (germline): SGHTA, FQGNSA. As DNA, the CDR3 is TGTGCCAGCAGCTTAACAGCTAAGAACACTGAAGCTTTCTTT. This codes for CASSLTAKNTEAFF.

The J gene is TRBJ1-2, the V gene TRBV2, with TRBD1 as a possible D gene (5 bases). Trimming pared 8 bases from V and 10 bases from J, leaving 8 bases between. The CDR3 runs to 9 residues. Germline assignment: CDR1 SNHLY and CDR2 FYNNEI. The CDR3 reads CASGGSYTF. The CDR3 DNA reads as TGTGCCAGCGGGGGGTCCTACACCTTC.

This sequence joins TRBV6-5 and TRBJ2-7, with D perhaps assigned TRBD1 or TRBD2 (6 bases each). Germline assignment: CDR1 MNHEY and CDR2 SVGAGI. The CDR3 has 15 residues. Trimming removed 0 bases at V and 1 base at J, with 10 bases between. For the CDR3, the DNA is TGTGCCAGCAGTTACTCGAGAGGGGGGTCCTACGAGCAGTACTTC. It specifies CASSYSRGGSYEQYF.

This chain connects TRBV5-1 to TRBJ1-2; D uncertain. Germline V gene data show CDR1 as SGHRS and CDR2 as YFSETQ. The CDR3 spans 13 residues. Trimming took 0 bases from V and 5 from J, leaving 8 bases between them. The CDR3, as DNA: TGCGCCAGCAGCTTGGAGACCTCATATGGCTACACCTTC. It translates to CASSLETSYGYTF.

The chain couples TRBV6-1 to TRBJ2-6; TRBD1 agrees at 8 bases. The CDR3 loop spans 19 amino acids. V shed 6 bases, J shed 0 bases, and the junction held 13 bases outside the gene matches. Germline CDR1 reads MNHNS; CDR2 reads SASEGT. For the CDR3, the DNA is TGTGCCAGCAGCCACATCGGATGGACAGGGAGCTCTGGGGCCAACGTCCTGACTTTC. This sequence encodes CASSHIGWTGSSGANVLTF.

This clonotype occurred a few times. The chain combines TRBV20-1 with TRBJ2-7; no firm D call. Per the germline V gene, CDR1 is DFQATT and CDR2 is SNEGSKA (reference sequence). Trimming took 0 bases from V and 0 from J, leaving 12 bases between them. The CDR3 sequence is 15 residues long. Here the CDR3 DNA reads TGCAGTGCTAGAGATGGAACGGGCCCCTCCTACGAGCAGTACTTC. This codes for CSARDGTGPSYEQYF.